This T cell receptor beta chain was documented in a study of T cells after yellow fever vaccination. The CDR3 loop spans 13 amino acids. A word on this clonotype: The junction shows a germline mismatch at one end, possibly a read error.

TCRdb reanalysed the 5' RACE reads using MiXCR and keeps one entry per CDR3 protein. The sample lists 500,000 to 650,000 distinct CDR3 sequences, 17% occurring once. V usage is TRBV12-3 or TRBV12-4 and J usage is TRBJ1-5; D gene unclear. The sample in question was PBMCs, obtained less than 6 days after the first yellow fever vaccination. This clonotype was obtained from a man aged 18 to 29 who received the YFV17D yellow fever vaccine. The CDR3 DNA is TGTGCCAGCAGTTTACGGTTCGGGCAGCCCAAGCATTTT. Translated, it gives CASSLRFGQPKHF.